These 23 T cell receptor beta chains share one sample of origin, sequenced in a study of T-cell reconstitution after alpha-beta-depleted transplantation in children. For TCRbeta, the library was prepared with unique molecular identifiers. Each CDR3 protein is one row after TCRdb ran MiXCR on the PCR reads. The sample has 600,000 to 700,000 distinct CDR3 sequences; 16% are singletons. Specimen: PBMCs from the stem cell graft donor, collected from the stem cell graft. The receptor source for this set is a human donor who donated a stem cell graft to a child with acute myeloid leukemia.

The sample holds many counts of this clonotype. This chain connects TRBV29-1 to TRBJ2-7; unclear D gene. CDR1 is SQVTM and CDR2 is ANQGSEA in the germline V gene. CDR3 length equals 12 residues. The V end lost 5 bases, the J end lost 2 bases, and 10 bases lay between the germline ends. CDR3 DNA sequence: TGCAGCGTTTCCGACGGCACCTACGAGCAGTACTTC. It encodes CSVSDGTYEQYF.

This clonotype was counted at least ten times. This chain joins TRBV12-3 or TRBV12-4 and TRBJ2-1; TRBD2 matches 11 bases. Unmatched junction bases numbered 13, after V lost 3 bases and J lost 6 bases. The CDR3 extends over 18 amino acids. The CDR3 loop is CASSFGTSGGLRSNEQFF. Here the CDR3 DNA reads TGTGCCAGCAGTTTTGGTACTAGCGGGGGCCTACGTAGCAATGAGCAGTTCTTC.

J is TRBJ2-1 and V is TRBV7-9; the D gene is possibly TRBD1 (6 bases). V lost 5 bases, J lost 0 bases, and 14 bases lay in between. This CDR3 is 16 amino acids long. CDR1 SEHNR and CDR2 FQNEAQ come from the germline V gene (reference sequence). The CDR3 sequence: CASSPRDTSSYNEQFF. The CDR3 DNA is TGTGCCAGCAGCCCCAGGGACACAAGCTCCTACAATGAGCAGTTCTTC. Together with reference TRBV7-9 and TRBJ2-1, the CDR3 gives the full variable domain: DTGVSQNPRHKITKRGQNVTFRCDPISEHNRLYWYRQTLGQGPEFLTYFQNEAQLEKSRLLSDRFSAERPKGSFSTLEIQRTEQGDSAMYLCASSPRDTSSYNEQFFGPGTRLTVL.

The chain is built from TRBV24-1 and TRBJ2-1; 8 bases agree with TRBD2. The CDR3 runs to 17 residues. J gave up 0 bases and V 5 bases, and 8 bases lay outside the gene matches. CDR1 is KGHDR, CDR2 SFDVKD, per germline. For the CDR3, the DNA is TGTGCCACCAGTGGGACTAGCTATTCAAGCTCCTACAATGAGCAGTTCTTC. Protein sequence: CATSGTSYSSSYNEQFF.

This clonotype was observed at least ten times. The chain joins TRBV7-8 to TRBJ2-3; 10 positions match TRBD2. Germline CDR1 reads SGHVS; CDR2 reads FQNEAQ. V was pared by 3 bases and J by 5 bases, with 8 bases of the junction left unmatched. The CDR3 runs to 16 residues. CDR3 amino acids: CASSFLGAGGGDTQYF. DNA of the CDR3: TGTGCCAGCAGCTTCTTGGGAGCGGGGGGGGGAGATACGCAGTATTTT.

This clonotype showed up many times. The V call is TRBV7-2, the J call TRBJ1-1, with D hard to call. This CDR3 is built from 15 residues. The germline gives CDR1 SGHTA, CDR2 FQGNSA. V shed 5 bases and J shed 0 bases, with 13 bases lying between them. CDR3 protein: CASSLLWGMNTEAFF. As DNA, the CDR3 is TGTGCCAGCAGCCTACTGTGGGGTATGAACACTGAAGCTTTCTTT.

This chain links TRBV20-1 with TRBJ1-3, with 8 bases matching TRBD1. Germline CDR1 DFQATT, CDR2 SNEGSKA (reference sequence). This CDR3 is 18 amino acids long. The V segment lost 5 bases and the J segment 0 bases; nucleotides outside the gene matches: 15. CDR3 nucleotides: TGCAGTGCTCTCAGGACAGGGAGTCAACCTTACTCTGGAAACACCATATATTTT. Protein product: CSALRTGSQPYSGNTIYF.

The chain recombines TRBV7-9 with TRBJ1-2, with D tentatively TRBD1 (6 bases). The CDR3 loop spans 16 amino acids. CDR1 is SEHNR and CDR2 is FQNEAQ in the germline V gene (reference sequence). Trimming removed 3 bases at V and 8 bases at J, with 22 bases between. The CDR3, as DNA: TGTGCCAGCAGCTTGGGAGGCGGGACATTAGAGGAAGGCTACACCTTC. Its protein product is CASSLGGGTLEEGYTF.

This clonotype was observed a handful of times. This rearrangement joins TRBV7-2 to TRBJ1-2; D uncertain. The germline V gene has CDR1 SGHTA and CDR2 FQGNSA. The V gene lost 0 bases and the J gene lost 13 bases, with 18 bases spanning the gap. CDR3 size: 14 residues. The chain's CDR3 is CASSLAGSHSRLTF. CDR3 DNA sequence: TGTGCCAGCAGCTTAGCCGGTAGTCACTCTCGACTCACCTTC.

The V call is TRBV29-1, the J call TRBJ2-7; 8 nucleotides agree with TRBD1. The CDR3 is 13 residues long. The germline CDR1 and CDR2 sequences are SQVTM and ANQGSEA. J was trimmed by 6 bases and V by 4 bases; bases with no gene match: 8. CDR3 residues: CSVAGQAKGEQYV. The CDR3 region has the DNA TGCAGCGTTGCGGGACAGGCTAAGGGCGAGCAGTACGTC.

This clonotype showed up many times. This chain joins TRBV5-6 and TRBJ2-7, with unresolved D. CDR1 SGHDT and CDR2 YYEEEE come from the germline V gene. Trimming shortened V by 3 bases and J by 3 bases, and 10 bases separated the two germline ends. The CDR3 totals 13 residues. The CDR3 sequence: CASSSADIYEQYV. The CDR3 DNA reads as TGTGCCAGCAGCTCTGCCGACATCTACGAGCAGTACGTC.

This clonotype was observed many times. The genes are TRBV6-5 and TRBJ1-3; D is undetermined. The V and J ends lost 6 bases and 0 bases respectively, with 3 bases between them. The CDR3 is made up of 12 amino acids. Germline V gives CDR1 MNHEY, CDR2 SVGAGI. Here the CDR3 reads CASRSSGNTIYF. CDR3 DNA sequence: TGTGCCAGCAGGTCCTCTGGAAACACCATATATTTT.

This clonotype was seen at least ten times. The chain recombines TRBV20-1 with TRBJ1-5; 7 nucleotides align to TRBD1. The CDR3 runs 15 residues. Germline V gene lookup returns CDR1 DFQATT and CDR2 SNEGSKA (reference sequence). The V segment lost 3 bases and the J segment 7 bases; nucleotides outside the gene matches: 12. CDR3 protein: CSARSPGGALQPQHF. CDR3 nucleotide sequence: TGCAGTGCTAGGAGTCCAGGGGGGGCTCTGCAGCCCCAGCATTTT.

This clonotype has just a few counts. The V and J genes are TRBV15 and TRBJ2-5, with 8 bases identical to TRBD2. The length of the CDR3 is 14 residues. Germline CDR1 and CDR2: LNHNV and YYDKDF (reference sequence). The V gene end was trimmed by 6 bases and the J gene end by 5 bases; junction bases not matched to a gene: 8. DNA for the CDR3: TGTGCCACCAGTCTGGTAGCGGGGTATGAGACCCAGTACTTC. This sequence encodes CATSLVAGYETQYF.

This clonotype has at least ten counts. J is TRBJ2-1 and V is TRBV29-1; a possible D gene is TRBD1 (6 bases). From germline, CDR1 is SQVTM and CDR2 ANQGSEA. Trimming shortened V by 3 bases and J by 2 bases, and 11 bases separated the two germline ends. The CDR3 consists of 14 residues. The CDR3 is CSVEGRGPYNEQFF. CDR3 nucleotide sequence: TGCAGCGTTGAGGGCAGGGGCCCCTACAATGAGCAGTTCTTC.

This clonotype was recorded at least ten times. The CDR3 DNA reads as TGCAGTGCCGGCCAGGGGGCGATCCTTGAAGAGCAGTACTTC. Residues: CSAGQGAILEEQYF. The V call is TRBV20-1, the J call TRBJ2-7, with 8 bases lining up with TRBD1. CDR1 and CDR2 (germline): DFQATT, SNEGSKA (reference sequence). The junction had 14 bases not matched to a gene; V was cut back by 6 bases and J by 7 bases. CDR3 length: 14 amino acids.

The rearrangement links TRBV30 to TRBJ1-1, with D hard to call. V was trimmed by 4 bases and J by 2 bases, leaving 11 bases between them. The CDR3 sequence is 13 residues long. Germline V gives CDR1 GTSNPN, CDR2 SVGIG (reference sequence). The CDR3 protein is CAWKPGRNTEAFF. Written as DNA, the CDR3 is TGTGCCTGGAAGCCAGGCCGAAACACTGAAGCTTTCTTT.

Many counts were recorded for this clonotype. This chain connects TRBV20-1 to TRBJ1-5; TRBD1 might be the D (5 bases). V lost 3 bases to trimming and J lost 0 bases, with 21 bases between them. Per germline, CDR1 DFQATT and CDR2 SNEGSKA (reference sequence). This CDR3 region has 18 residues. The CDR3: CSASPNGGGKLSNQPQHF. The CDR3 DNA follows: TGCAGTGCTAGTCCAAATGGGGGTGGCAAACTTAGCAATCAGCCCCAGCATTTT.

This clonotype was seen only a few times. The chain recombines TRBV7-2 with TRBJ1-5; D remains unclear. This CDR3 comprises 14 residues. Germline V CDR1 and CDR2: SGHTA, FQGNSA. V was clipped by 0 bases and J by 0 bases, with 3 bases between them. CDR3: CASSLAHSNQPQHF. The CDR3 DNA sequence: TGTGCCAGCAGCTTAGCACATAGCAATCAGCCCCAGCATTTT. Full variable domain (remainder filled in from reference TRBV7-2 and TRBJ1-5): GAGVSQSPSNKVTEKGKDVELRCDPISGHTALYWYRQSLGQGLEFLIYFQGNSAPDKSGLPSDRFSAERTGGSVSTLTIQRTQQEDSAVYLCASSLAHSNQPQHFGDGTRLSIL.

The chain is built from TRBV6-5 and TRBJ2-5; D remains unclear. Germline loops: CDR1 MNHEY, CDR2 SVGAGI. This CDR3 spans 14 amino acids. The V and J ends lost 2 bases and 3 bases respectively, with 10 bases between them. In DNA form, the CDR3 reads TGTGCCAGCAGTTACCTCGGTCCGAAAGAGACCCAGTACTTC. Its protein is CASSYLGPKETQYF.

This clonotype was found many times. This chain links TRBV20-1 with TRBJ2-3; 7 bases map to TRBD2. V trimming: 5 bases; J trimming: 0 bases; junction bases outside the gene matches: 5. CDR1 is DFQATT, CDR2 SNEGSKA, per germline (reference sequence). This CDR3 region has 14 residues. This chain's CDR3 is CSADRGDSTDTQYF. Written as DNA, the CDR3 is TGCAGTGCTGATCGGGGGGATAGCACAGATACGCAGTATTTT.

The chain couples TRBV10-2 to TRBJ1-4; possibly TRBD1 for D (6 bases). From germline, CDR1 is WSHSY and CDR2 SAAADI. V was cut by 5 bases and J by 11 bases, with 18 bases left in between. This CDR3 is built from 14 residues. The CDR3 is CASSLLGGGEKLFF. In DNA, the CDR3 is TGCGCCAGCAGTTTGTTAGGGGGAGGAGAGAAACTGTTTTTT.

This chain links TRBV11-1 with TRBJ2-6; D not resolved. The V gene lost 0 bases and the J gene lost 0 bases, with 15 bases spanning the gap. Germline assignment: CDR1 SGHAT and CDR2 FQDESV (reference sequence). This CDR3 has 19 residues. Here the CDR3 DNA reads TGTGCCAGCAGCTTAGCGCGGCAGACCACGGGCTCTGGGGCCAACGTCCTGACTTTC. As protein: CASSLARQTTGSGANVLTF.